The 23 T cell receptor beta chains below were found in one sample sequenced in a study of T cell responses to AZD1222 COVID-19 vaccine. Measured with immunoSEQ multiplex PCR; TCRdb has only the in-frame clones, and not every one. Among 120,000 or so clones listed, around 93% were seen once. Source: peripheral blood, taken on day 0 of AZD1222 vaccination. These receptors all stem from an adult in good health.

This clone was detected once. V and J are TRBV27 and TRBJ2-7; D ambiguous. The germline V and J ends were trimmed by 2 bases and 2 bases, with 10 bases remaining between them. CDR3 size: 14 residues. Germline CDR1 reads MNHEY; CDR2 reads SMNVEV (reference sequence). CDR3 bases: TGTGCCAGCAGTTTAAGTAGGGTCCCCTACGAGCAGTACTTC. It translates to CASSLSRVPYEQYF.

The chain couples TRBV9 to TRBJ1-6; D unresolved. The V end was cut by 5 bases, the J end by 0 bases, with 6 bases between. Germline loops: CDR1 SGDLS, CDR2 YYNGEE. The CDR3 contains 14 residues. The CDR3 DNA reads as TGTGCCAGCAGTGGTGGCTCCTATAATTCACCCCTCCACTTT. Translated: CASSGGSYNSPLHF. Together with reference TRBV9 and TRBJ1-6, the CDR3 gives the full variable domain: DSGVTQTPKHLITATGQRVTLRCSPRSGDLSVYWYQQSLDQGLQFLIQYYNGEERAKGNILERFSAQQFPDLHSELNLSSLELGDSALYFCASSGGSYNSPLHFGNGTRLTVT.

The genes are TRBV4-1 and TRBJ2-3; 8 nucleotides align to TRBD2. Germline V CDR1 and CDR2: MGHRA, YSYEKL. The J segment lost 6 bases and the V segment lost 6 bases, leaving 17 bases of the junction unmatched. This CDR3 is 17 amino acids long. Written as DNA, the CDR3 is TGCGCCAGCAGTCCCGGGAGGGCTAGCGGGTCGCGGGATACGCAGTATTTT. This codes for CASSPGRASGSRDTQYF.

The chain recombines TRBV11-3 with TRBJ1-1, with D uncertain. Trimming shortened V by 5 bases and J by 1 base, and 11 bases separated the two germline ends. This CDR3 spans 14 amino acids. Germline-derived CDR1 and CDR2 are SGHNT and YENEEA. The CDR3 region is CASSKSAKNTEAFF. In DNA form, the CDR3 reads TGTGCCAGCAGCAAATCGGCCAAGAACACTGAAGCTTTCTTT.

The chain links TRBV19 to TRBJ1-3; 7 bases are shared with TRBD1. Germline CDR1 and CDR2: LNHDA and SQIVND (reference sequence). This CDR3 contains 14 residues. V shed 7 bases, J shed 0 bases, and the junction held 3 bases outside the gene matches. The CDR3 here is CASMGTDSGNTIYF. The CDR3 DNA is TGTGCCAGTATGGGGACAGACTCTGGAAACACCATATATTTT.

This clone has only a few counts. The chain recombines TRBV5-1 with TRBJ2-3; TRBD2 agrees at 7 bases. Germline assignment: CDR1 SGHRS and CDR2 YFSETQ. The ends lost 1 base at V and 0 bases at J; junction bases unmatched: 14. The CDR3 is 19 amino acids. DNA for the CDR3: TGCGCCAGCAGCTTGTCTGCAGGACTAGTCTCCCCAAGCACAGATACGCAGTATTTT. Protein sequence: CASSLSAGLVSPSTDTQYF. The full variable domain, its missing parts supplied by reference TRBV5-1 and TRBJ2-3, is KAGVTQTPRYLIKTRGQQVTLSCSPISGHRSVSWYQQTPGQGLQFLFEYFSETQRNKGNFPGRFSGRQFSNSRSEMNVSTLELGDSALYLCASSLSAGLVSPSTDTQYFGPGTRLTVL.

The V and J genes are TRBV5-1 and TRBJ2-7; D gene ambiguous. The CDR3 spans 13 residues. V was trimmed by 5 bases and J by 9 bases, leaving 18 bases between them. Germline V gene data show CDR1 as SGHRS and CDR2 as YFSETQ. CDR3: CASREDQFAGQYF. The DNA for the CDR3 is TGCGCCAGCAGAGAGGACCAATTCGCCGGGCAGTACTTC.

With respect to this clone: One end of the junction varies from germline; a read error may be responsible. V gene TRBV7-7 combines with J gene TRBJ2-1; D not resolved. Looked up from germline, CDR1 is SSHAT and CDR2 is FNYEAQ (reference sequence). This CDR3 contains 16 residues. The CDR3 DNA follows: TGTGCTAGCAGCAAACAAGCCGGGTTTGGGTACAATGAGCAGTTCTTC. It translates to CASSKQAGFGYNEQFF.

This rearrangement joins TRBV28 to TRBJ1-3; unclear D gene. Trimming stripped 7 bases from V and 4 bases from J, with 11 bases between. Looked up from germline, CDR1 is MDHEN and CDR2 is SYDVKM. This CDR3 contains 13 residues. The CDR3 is CASIWGSGNTIYF. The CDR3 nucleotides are TGTGCCAGCATTTGGGGTTCCGGAAACACCATATATTTT.

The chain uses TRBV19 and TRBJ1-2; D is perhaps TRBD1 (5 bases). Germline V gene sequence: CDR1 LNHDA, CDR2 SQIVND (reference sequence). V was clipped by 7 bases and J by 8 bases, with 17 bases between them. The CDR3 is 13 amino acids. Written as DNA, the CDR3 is TGTGCCAGTACCCCCGTGGCGGGGGAGGGCTACACCTTC. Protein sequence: CASTPVAGEGYTF.

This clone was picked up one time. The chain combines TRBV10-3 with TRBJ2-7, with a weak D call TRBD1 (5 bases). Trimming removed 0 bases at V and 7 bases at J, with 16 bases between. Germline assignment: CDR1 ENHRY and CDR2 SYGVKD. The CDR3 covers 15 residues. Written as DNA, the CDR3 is TGTGCCATCAGTGAGTCGAGTCAGGGCCTTGGGGAGCAGTACTTC. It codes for CAISESSQGLGEQYF.

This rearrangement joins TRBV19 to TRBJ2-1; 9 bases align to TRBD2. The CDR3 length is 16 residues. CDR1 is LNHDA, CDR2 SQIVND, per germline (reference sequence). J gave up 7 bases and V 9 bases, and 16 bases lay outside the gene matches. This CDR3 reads CASNDPGLADINEQFF. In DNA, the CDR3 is TGTGCCAGCAACGATCCGGGACTAGCAGATATTAATGAGCAGTTCTTC. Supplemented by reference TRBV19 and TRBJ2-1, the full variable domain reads DGGITQSPKYLFRKEGQNVTLSCEQNLNHDAMYWYRQDPGQGLRLIYYSQIVNDFQKGDIAEGYSVSREKKESFPLTVTSAQKNPTAFYLCASNDPGLADINEQFFGPGTRLTVL.

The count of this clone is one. As DNA, the CDR3 is TGTGCCAGCAGTAACTATGGCTACACCTTC. Amino acids: CASSNYGYTF. The V gene is TRBV12-3 or TRBV12-4, the J gene TRBJ1-2; no firm D call. The ends were cut back, 5 bases at V and 2 bases at J, with 0 bases in the middle. The CDR3 covers 10 residues.

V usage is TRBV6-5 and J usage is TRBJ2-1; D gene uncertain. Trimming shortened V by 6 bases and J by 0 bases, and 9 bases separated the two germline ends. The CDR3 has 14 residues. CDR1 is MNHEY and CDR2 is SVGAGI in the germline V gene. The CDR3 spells CASRLSSSYNEQFF. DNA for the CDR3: TGTGCCAGCAGGCTTTCGAGCTCCTACAATGAGCAGTTCTTC.

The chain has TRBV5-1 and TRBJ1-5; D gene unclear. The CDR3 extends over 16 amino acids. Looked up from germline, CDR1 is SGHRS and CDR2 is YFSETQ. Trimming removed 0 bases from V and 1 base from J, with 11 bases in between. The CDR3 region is CASSLGSGGSNQPQHF. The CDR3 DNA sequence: TGCGCCAGCAGCTTGGGTTCAGGCGGAAGCAATCAGCCCCAGCATTTT. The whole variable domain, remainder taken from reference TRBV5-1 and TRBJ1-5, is KAGVTQTPRYLIKTRGQQVTLSCSPISGHRSVSWYQQTPGQGLQFLFEYFSETQRNKGNFPGRFSGRQFSNSRSEMNVSTLELGDSALYLCASSLGSGGSNQPQHFGDGTRLSIL.

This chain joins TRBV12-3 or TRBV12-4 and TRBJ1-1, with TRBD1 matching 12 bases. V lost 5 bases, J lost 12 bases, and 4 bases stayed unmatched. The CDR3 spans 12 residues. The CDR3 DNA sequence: TGTGCCAGCAGTAGGGACAGGGGGCTAACTTTCTTT. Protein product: CASSRDRGLTFF.

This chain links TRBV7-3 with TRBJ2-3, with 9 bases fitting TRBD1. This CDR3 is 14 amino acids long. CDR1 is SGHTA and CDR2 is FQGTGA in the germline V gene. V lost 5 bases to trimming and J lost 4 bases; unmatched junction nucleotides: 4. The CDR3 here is CASSPGTGSDTQYF. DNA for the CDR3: TGTGCCAGCAGCCCCGGGACAGGGTCAGATACGCAGTATTTT.

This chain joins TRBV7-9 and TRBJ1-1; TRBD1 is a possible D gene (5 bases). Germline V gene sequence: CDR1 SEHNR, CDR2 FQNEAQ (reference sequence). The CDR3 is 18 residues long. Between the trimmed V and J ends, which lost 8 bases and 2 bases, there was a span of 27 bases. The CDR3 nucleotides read TGTGCCAGCCGGCGGGTAGCCCGGGGACGGAATTTTAACACTGAAGCTTTCTTT. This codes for CASRRVARGRNFNTEAFF. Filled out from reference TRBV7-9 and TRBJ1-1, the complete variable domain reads DTGVSQNPRHKITKRGQNVTFRCDPISEHNRLYWYRQTLGQGPEFLTYFQNEAQLEKSRLLSDRFSAERPKGSFSTLEIQRTEQGDSAMYLCASRRVARGRNFNTEAFFGQGTRLTVV.

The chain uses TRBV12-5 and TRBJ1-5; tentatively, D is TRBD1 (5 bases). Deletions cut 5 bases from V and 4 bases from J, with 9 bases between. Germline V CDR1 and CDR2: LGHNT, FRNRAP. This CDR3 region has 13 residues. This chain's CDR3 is CASGPQGNQPQHF. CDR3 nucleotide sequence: TGTGCTAGTGGTCCCCAGGGAAATCAGCCCCAGCATTTT.

In nucleotides, the CDR3 is TGCGCCAGCAGTTCTCGGGAAGGTTACGGCTACACCTTC. Translation: CASSSREGYGYTF. The chain links TRBV23-1 to TRBJ1-2, with unresolved D. TRBV23-1 is known as an ORF, though its function is uncertain. The germline V and J ends were trimmed by 5 bases and 8 bases, with 15 bases remaining between them. The length of the CDR3 is 13 residues.

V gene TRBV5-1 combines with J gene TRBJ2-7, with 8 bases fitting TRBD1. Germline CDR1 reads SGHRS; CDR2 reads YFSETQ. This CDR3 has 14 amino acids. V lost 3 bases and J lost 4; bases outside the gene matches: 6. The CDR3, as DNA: TGCGCCAGCAGCTCCGGGGACAGGTTATACGAGCAGTACTTC. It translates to CASSSGDRLYEQYF. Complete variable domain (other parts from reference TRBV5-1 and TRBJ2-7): KAGVTQTPRYLIKTRGQQVTLSCSPISGHRSVSWYQQTPGQGLQFLFEYFSETQRNKGNFPGRFSGRQFSNSRSEMNVSTLELGDSALYLCASSSGDRLYEQYFGPGTRLTVT.

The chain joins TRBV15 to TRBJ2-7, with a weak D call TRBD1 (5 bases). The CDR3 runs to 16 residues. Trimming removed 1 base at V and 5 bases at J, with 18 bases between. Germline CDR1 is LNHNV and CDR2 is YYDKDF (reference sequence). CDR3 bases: TGTGCCACCAGCAGAGGGTGGCGTAGGGGTGTCGACGAGCAGTACTTC. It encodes CATSRGWRRGVDEQYF.

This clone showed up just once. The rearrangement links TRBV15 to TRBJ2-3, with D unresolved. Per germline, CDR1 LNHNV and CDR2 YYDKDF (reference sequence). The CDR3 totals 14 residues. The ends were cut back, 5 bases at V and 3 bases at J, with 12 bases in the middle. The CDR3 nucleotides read TGTGCCACCAGCCCCCGTCTGGGGACAGATACGCAGTATTTT. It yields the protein CATSPRLGTDTQYF.